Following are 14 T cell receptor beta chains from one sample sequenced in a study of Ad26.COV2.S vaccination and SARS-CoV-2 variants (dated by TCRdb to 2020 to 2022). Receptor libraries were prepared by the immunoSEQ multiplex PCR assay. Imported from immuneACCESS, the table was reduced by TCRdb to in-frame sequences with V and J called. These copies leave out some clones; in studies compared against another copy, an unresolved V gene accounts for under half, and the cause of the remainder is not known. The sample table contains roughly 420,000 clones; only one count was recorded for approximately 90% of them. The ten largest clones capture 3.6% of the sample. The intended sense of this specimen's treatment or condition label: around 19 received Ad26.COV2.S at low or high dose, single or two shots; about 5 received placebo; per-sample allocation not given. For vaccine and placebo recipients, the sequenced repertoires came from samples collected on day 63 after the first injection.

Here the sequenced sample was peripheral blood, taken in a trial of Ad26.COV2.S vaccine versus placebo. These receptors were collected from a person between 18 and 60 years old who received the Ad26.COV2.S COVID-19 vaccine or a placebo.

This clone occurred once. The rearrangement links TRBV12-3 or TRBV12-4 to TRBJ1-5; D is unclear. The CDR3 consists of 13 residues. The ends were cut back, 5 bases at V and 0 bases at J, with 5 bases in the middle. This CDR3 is CASSPHSNQPQHF. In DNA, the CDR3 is TGTGCCAGCAGTCCACATAGCAATCAGCCCCAGCATTTT.

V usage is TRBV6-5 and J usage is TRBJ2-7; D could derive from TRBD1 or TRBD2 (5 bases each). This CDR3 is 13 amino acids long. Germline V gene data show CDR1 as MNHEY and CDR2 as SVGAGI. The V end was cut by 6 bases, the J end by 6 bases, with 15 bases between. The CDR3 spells CASRSGTVGEQYF. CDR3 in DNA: TGTGCCAGCAGATCCGGGACGGTCGGCGAGCAGTACTTC.

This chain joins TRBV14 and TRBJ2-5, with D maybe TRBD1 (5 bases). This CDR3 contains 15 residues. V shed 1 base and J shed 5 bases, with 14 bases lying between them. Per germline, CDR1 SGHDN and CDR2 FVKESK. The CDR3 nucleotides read TGTGCCAGCAGCCAAGTGAATTCAGGGTACGAGACCCAGTACTTC. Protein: CASSQVNSGYETQYF.

CDR3 amino acids: CASRPGGSGNTIYF. The DNA for the CDR3 is TGTGCCAGCAGGCCAGGGGGCTCTGGAAACACCATATATTTT. J is TRBJ1-3 and V is TRBV6-5; 7 positions match TRBD1. Germline CDR1 is MNHEY and CDR2 is SVGAGI. This CDR3 is 14 amino acids long. V shed 6 bases and J 0 bases; nucleotides not matched to a gene: 2.

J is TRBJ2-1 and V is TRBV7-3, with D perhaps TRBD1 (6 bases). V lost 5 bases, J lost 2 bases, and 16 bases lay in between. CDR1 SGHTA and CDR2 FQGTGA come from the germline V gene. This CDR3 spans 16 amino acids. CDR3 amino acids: CASSKGHPKAYNEQFF. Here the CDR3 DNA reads TGTGCCAGCAGCAAGGGACATCCAAAAGCCTACAATGAGCAGTTCTTC.

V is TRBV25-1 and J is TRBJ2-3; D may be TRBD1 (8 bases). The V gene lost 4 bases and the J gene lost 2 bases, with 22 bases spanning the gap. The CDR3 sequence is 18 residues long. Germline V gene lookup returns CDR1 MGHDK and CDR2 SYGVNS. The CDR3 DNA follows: TGTGCCAGCAGTGTAGGACAGGGCCTTGCGGGGGCCACAGATACGCAGTATTTT. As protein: CASSVGQGLAGATDTQYF.

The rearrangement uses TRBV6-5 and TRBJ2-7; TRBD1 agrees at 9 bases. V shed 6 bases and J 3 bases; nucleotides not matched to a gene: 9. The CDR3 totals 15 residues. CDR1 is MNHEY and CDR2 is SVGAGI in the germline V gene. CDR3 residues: CASSGTGTGFYEQYF. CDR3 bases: TGTGCCAGCAGCGGTACCGGGACAGGGTTCTACGAGCAGTACTTC.

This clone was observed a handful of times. CDR3 bases: TGTGCCAGCAGTTCACTAGCCATAATCTCCTACAATGAGCAGTTCTTC. It specifies CASSSLAIISYNEQFF. The chain uses TRBV6-5 and TRBJ2-1; weak D call: TRBD2 (6 bases). Germline V lookup: CDR1 MNHEY, CDR2 SVGAGI. The CDR3 is 16 residues long. Trimming removed 4 bases at V and 0 bases at J, with 13 bases between.

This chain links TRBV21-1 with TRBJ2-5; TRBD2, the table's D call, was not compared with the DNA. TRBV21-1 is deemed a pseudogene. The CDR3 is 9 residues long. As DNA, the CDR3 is TGTGCCAGCCGGGGGGCAAAGTACTTC. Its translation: CASRGAKYF.

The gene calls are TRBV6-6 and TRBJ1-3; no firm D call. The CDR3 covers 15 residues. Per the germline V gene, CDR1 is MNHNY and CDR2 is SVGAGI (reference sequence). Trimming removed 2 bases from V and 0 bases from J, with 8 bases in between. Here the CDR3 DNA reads TGTGCCAGCAGTTACCAACAGAGCTCTGGAAACACCATATATTTT. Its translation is CASSYQQSSGNTIYF.

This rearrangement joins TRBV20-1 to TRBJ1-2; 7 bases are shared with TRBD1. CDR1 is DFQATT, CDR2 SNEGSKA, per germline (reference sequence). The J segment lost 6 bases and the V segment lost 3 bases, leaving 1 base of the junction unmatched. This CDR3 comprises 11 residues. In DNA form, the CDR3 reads TGCAGTGCTAGGGGGACAGATGGCTACACCTTC. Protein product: CSARGTDGYTF.

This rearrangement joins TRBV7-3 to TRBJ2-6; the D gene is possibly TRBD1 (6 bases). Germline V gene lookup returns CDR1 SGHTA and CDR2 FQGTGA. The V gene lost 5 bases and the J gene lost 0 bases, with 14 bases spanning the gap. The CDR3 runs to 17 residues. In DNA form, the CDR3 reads TGTGCCAGCAGCCCGACAGGCCCGACCTCTGGGGCCAACGTCCTGACTTTC. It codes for CASSPTGPTSGANVLTF.

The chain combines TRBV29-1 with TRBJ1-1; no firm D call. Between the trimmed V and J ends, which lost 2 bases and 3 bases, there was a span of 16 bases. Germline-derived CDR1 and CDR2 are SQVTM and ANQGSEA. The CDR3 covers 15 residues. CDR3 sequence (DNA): TGCAGCGTTGAAAATCCACGAGATTTCTACACTGAAGCTTTCTTT. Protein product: CSVENPRDFYTEAFF.

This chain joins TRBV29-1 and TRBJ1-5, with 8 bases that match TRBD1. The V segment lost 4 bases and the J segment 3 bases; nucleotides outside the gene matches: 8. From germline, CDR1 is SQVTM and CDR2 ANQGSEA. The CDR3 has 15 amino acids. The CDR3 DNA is TGCAGCGTTGCTAAACAGGGGGGGGACAATCAGCCCCAGCATTTT. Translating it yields CSVAKQGGDNQPQHF. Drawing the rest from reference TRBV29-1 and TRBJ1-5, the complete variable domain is SAVISQKPSRDICQRGTSLTIQCQVDSQVTMMFWYRQQPGQSLTLIATANQGSEATYESGFVIDKFPISRPNLTFSTLTVSNMSPEDSSIYLCSVAKQGGDNQPQHFGDGTRLSIL.